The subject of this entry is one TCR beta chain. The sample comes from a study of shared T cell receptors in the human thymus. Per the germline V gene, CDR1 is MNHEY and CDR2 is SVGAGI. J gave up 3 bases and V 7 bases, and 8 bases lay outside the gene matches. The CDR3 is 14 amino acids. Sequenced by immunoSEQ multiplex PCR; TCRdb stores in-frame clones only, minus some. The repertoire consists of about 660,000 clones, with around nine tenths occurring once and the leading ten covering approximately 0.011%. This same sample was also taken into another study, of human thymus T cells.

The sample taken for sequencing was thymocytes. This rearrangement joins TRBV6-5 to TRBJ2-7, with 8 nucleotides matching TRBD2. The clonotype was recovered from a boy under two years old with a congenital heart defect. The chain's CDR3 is CASTPTSGGYEQYF. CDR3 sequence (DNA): TGTGCCAGCACACCAACTAGCGGAGGCTACGAGCAGTACTTC.